This record concerns one T cell receptor beta chain sequence. Antigen specificity is unknown. This sample was included in a study of PD-1 blockade in classical Hodgkin lymphoma. Whole-study results and caveats: Those starting nivolumab under 1 year post-ASCT were excluded. Reports indicated that newly diagnosed patients had lower baseline TCR diversity than healthy donors did. The CD4+ diversity rise by C4D1 was clearest in complete responders.

Sequencing was performed with immunoSEQ multiplex PCR; in TCRdb, only in-frame clones are kept and a portion is missing. The sample yields roughly 2,500 clones, roughly 85% seen once. The CDR3 length is 14 residues. CDR1 and CDR2 (germline): MDHEN, SYDVKM. Trimming at V came to 6 bases and at J to 8 bases, leaving 7 bases not matched to a gene. Relapse after autologous stem cell transplantation occurred in every patient, and brentuximab vedotin exposure varied. By magnetic negative selection, CD4+ T cells were purified from thawed PBMCs. The chain couples TRBV28 to TRBJ1-2, with TRBD1 matching 12 bases. The TCR originated in a human donor with classical Hodgkin lymphoma. Source: CD4+ T cells from blood, taken at baseline. The CDR3 bases are TGTGCCAGCAGACCCGGGACAGGGGGCAAGGGCTACACCTTC. As protein: CASRPGTGGKGYTF.